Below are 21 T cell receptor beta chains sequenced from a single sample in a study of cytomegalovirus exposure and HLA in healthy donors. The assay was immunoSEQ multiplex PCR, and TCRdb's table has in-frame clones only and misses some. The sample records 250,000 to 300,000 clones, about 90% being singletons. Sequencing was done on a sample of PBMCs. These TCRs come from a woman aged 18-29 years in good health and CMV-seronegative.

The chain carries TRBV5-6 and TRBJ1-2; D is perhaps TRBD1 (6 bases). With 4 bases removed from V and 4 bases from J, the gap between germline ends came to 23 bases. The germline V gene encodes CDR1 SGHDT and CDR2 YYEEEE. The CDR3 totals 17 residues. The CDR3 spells CASSPPSPGTFSYGYTF. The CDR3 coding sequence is TGTGCCAGCAGCCCTCCAAGTCCCGGGACATTCTCCTATGGCTACACCTTC.

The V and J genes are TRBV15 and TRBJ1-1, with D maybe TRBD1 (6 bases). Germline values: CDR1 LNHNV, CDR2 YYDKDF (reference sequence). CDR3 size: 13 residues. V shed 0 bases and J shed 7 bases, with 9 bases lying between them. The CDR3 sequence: CATSRDRTDEAFF. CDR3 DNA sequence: TGTGCCACCAGCAGAGACCGGACAGATGAAGCTTTCTTT.

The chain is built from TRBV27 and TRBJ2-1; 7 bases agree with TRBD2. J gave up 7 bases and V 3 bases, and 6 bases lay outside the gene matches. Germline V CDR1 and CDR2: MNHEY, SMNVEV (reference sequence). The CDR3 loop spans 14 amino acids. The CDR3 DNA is TGTGCCAGCAGTTTGGAGGGAGGGATAAATGAGCAGTTCTTC. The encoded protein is CASSLEGGINEQFF.

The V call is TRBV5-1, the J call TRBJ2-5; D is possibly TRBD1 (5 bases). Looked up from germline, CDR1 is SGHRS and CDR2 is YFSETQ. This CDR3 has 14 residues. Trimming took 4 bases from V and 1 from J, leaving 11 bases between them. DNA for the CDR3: TGCGCCAGCAGCCCCGGCAGGGTCCAAGAGACCCAGTACTTC. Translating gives CASSPGRVQETQYF.

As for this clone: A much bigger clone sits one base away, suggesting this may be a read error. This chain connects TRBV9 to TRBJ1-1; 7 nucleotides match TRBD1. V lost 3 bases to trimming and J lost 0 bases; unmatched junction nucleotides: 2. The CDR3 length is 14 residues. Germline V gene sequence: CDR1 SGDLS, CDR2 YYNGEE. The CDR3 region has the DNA TGTGCCAGCAGCGCGACAGGGATGAACACTGAAGCTTTCTTT. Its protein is CASSATGMNTEAFF.

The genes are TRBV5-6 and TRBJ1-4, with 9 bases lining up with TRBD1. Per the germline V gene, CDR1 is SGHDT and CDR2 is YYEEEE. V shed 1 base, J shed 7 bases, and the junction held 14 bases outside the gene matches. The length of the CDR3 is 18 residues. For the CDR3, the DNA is TGTGCCAGCAGCTTGCTTGGGACAGGGACTGGGCGGGGTGAAAAACTGTTTTTT. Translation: CASSLLGTGTGRGEKLFF.

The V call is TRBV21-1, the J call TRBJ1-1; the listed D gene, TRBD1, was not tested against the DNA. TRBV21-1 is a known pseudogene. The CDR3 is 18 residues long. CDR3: CASSNLNTGHKSLGEAFF. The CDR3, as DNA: TGTGCCAGCAGCAACCTAAATACGGGACATAAAAGCCTTGGTGAAGCTTTCTTT.

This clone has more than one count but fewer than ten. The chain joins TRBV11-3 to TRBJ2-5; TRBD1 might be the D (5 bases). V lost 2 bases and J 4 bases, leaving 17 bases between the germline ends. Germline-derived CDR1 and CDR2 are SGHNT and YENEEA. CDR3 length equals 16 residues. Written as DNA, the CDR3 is TGTGCCAGCAGCTTATCGGGCCCAGGGAAGATAGAGACCCAGTACTTC. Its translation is CASSLSGPGKIETQYF.

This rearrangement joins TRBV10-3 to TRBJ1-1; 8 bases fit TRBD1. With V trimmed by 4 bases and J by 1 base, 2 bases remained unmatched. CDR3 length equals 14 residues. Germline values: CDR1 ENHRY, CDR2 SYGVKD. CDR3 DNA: TGTGCCATCAGTGGGACAGGGACGAACACTGAAGCTTTCTTT. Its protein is CAISGTGTNTEAFF.

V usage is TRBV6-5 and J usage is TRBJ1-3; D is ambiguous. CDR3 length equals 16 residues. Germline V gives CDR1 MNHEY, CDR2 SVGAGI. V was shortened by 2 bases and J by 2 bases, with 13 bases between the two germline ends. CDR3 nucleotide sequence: TGTGCCAGCAGTTACGAGGGCAGCACTCCTGGAAACACCATATATTTT. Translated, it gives CASSYEGSTPGNTIYF.

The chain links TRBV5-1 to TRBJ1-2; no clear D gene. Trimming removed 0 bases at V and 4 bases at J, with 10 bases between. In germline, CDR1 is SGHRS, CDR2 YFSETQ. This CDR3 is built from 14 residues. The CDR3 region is CASSLAGNRYGYTF. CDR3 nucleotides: TGCGCCAGCAGCTTGGCGGGGAACCGCTATGGCTACACCTTC.

The chain's CDR3 is CASRSTGTPHGYTF. DNA for the CDR3: TGTGCCAGCAGAAGTACCGGGACACCCCATGGCTACACCTTC. This chain uses TRBV7-9 with TRBJ1-2; D is perhaps TRBD1 (6 bases). The germline V gene encodes CDR1 SEHNR and CDR2 FQNEAQ (reference sequence). V dropped 6 bases and J dropped 6 bases, with 17 bases sitting between them. This CDR3 region has 14 residues.

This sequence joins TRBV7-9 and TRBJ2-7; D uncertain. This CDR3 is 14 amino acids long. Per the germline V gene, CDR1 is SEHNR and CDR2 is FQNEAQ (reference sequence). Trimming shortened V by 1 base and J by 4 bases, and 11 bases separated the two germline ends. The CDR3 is CASSLGSQAYEQYV. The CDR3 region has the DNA TGTGCCAGCAGCTTAGGCAGCCAGGCGTACGAGCAGTACGTC.

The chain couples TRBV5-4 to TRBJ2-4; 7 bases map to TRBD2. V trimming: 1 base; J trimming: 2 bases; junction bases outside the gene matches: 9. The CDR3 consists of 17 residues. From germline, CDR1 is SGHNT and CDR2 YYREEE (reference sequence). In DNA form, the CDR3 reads TGTGCCAGCAGCTTGTGGACTCAACTAGCGACCAAAAACATTCAGTACTTC. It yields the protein CASSLWTQLATKNIQYF.

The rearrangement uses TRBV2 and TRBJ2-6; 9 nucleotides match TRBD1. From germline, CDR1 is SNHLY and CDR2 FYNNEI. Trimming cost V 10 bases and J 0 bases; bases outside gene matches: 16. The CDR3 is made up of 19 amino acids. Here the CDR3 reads CANNEQGTGINSGANVLTF. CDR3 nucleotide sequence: TGTGCCAATAATGAACAGGGGACAGGGATTAACTCTGGGGCCAACGTCCTGACTTTC.

This chain's CDR3 is CASSIQGAAQPQHF. The CDR3 coding sequence is TGTGCCAGCAGCATACAGGGGGCCGCACAGCCCCAGCATTTT. The genes are TRBV2 and TRBJ1-5; 9 bases map to TRBD1. CDR1 SNHLY and CDR2 FYNNEI come from the germline V gene. After removal of 6 bases from V and 7 bases from J, the junction contained 7 bases not matched to a gene. The CDR3 has 14 amino acids.

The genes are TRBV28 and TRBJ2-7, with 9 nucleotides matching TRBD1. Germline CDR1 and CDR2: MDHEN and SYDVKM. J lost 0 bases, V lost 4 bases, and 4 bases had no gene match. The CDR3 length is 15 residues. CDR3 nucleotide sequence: TGTGCCAGCAGTTCACCGACAGGGGGCTCCTACGAGCAGTACTTC. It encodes CASSSPTGGSYEQYF. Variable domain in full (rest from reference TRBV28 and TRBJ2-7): DVKVTQSSRYLVKRTGEKVFLECVQDMDHENMFWYRQDPGLGLRLIYFSYDVKMKEKGDIPEGYSVSREKKERFSLILESASTNQTSMYLCASSSPTGGSYEQYFGPGTRLTVT.

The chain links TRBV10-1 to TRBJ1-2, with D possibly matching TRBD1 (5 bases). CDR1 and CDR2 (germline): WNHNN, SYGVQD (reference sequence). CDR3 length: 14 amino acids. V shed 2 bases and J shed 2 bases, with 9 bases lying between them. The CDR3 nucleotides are TGCGCCAGCAGTGAGGGACACCGAAACTATGGCTACACCTTC. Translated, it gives CASSEGHRNYGYTF.

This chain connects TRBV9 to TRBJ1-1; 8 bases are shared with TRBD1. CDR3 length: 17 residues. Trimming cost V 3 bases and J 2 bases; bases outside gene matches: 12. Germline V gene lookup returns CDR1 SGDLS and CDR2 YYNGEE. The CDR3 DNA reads TGTGCCAGCAGCGAGAGAGCAGGGGGCGTTTTTAACACTGAAGCTTTCTTT. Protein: CASSERAGGVFNTEAFF.

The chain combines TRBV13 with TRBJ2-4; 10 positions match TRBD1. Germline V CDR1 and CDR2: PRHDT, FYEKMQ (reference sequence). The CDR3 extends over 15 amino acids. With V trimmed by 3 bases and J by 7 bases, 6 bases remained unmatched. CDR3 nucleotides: TGTGCCAGCAGCTTGTCGCGACAGGGGGCCAACATTCAGTACTTC. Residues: CASSLSRQGANIQYF.

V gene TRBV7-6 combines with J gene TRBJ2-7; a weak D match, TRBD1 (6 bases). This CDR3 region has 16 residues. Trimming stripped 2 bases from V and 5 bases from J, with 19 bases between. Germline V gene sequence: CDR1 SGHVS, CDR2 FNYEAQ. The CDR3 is CASSLPGQSLRDEQYF. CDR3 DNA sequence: TGTGCCAGCAGCTTACCCGGACAGTCCTTACGGGACGAGCAGTACTTC.